The 10 T cell receptor beta chains listed next were all sequenced from one sample in a study of blood T cell repertoires in COVID-19. The assay was immunoSEQ multiplex PCR, and TCRdb's table has in-frame clones only and misses some. The sample holds roughly 220,000 clones, approximately 84% seen once. Specimen: PBMCs or T cells enriched from blood (not recorded which). These receptor sequences come from a man aged 35-49 years who had recovered from COVID-19.

This clone was observed a handful of times. The rearrangement joins TRBV2 to TRBJ1-2, with unresolved D. Trimming stripped 6 bases from V and 2 bases from J, with 7 bases between. The CDR3 has 12 amino acids. Germline V lookup: CDR1 SNHLY, CDR2 FYNNEI. The CDR3 region has the DNA TGTGCCAGCAGCGCGGAGAACTATGGCTACACCTTC. Amino acids: CASSAENYGYTF.

V usage is TRBV29-1 and J usage is TRBJ1-1; no reliable D call. Deletions cut 5 bases from V and 6 bases from J, with 10 bases between. This CDR3 spans 11 amino acids. Germline V gene sequence: CDR1 SQVTM, CDR2 ANQGSEA. The CDR3 DNA reads TGCAGCGTTTCGGAGGGCGCTGAAGCTTTCTTT. This encodes CSVSEGAEAFF.

The gene calls are TRBV28 and TRBJ1-6; 7 bases match TRBD1. J lost 9 bases, V lost 7 bases, and 9 bases had no gene match. The CDR3 is 14 residues long. The germline V gene encodes CDR1 MDHEN and CDR2 SYDVKM. CDR3 DNA: TGTGCCAGCAAATCGACAGGGAGAACTTCACCCCTCCACTTT. It encodes CASKSTGRTSPLHF.

The chain combines TRBV18 with TRBJ1-1; the match to TRBD1 covers 11 bases. The V and J ends lost 4 bases and 5 bases, in that order; junction bases with no gene match: 6. The V gene's germline CDR1 is KGHSH and CDR2 LQKENI. The CDR3 has 15 amino acids. DNA of the CDR3: TGTGCCAGCTCACGGACAGGGGGCGAGGGTACTGAAGCTTTCTTT. Translating it yields CASSRTGGEGTEAFF.

The J gene is TRBJ2-2, the V gene TRBV7-2, with D maybe TRBD2 (6 bases). V was trimmed by 3 bases and J by 2 bases, leaving 19 bases between them. There are 18 residues in the CDR3. From germline, CDR1 is SGHTA and CDR2 FQGNSA. The CDR3, as DNA: TGTGCCAGCAGCTTGGGCCCTAGGGTAGCGGAAAACACCGGGGAGCTGTTTTTT. Amino acid sequence: CASSLGPRVAENTGELFF. Together with reference TRBV7-2 and TRBJ2-2, the CDR3 gives the full variable domain: GAGVSQSPSNKVTEKGKDVELRCDPISGHTALYWYRQSLGQGLEFLIYFQGNSAPDKSGLPSDRFSAERTGGSVSTLTIQRTQQEDSAVYLCASSLGPRVAENTGELFFGEGSRLTVL.

V gene TRBV2 combines with J gene TRBJ1-2, with D uncertain. The germline gives CDR1 SNHLY, CDR2 FYNNEI. The CDR3 consists of 13 residues. Trimming pared 1 base from V and 3 bases from J, leaving 6 bases between. In DNA, the CDR3 is TGTGCCAGCAGTGAAGACAGCTACTATGGCTACACCTTC. This gives the protein CASSEDSYYGYTF.

V usage is TRBV2 and J usage is TRBJ2-5; 8 bases map to TRBD2. This CDR3 comprises 14 residues. Germline CDR1 SNHLY, CDR2 FYNNEI. V dropped 7 bases and J dropped 2; count of bases not matched to a gene: 6. This CDR3 is CASNLLAGQETQYF. Here the CDR3 DNA reads TGTGCCAGCAACTTGCTAGCGGGTCAAGAGACCCAGTACTTC. Together with reference TRBV2 and TRBJ2-5, the CDR3 gives the full variable domain: EPEVTQTPSHQVTQMGQEVILRCVPISNHLYFYWYRQILGQKVEFLVSFYNNEISEKSEIFDDQFSVERPDGSNFTLKIRSTKLEDSAMYFCASNLLAGQETQYFGPGTRLLVL.

This clone was observed a few times. V gene TRBV15 combines with J gene TRBJ2-1; D uncertain. The V gene's germline CDR1 is LNHNV and CDR2 YYDKDF (reference sequence). This CDR3 has 13 amino acids. V gave up 1 base and J gave up 5 bases, with 6 bases separating them. The CDR3 loop is CATSRVADNEQFF. CDR3 DNA sequence: TGTGCCACCAGCAGAGTCGCGGACAATGAGCAGTTCTTC.

The J gene is TRBJ2-7, the V gene TRBV4-1; TRBD1 aligns across 8 bases. Per the germline V gene, CDR1 is MGHRA and CDR2 is YSYEKL. V dropped 3 bases and J dropped 1; count of bases not matched to a gene: 11. The CDR3 has 17 amino acids. CDR3 sequence reads: CASSHLYRTGLSYEQYF. DNA for the CDR3: TGCGCCAGCAGCCACCTATATAGGACAGGGCTTTCCTACGAGCAGTACTTC.

This chain connects TRBV11-2 to TRBJ1-1; TRBD1 aligns across 8 bases. CDR3 length: 14 residues. The germline gives CDR1 SGHAT, CDR2 FQNNGV. The junction had 2 bases not matched to a gene; V was cut back by 4 bases and J by 1 base. CDR3 nucleotide sequence: TGTGCCAGCAGCTGGGGGACAGGGAACACTGAAGCTTTCTTT. Translating gives CASSWGTGNTEAFF.